This TCR beta chain was recorded in a study of blood T cell repertoires in COVID-19. As for the study in general: Specimens from acute and convalescent COVID-19 originated in the United States, Italy and Spain. T cells, B-cell-depleted T cells, or PBMCs provided the cDNA or gDNA that served as material.

Original data processing: The assay estimated nucleated cells by amplifying reference gene primers. The data were produced by immunoSEQ multiplex PCR, yet TCRdb's version contains in-frame clones alone and is incomplete. V, J and clone size are taken as reported in that table, and D and trimming were inferred from the DNA itself. Of about 320,000 clones in the sample, over 75% were seen once. The V gene's germline CDR1 is SNHLY and CDR2 FYNNEI. The CDR3 sequence is 14 residues long. J gave up 6 bases and V 8 bases, and 10 bases lay outside the gene matches. The clonotype comes from a human donor in a cohort sampled during active COVID-19. The sequenced sample was peripheral blood. The genes are TRBV2 and TRBJ2-7, with 10 bases that match TRBD1. The CDR3, as DNA: TGTGCCAGCTTAACCGGGACAGGGGAGGGCGAGCAGTACTTC. Translated, it gives CASLTGTGEGEQYF.